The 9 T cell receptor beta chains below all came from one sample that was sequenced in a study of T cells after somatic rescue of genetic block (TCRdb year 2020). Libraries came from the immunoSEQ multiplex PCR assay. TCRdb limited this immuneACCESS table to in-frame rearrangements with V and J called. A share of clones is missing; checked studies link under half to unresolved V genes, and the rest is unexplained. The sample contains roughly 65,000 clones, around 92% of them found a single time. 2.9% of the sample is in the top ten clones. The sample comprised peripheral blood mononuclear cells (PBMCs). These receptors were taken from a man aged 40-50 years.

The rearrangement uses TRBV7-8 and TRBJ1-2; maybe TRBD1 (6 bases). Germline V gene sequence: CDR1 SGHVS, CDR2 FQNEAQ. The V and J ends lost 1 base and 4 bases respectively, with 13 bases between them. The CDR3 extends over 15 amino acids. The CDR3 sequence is CASSLGPGATYGYTF. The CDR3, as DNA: TGTGCCAGCAGCTTAGGGCCGGGGGCGACCTATGGCTACACCTTC.

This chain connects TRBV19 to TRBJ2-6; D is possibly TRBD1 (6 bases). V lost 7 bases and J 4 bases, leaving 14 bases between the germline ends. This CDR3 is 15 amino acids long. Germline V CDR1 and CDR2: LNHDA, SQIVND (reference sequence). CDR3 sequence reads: CASTRGASGANVLTF. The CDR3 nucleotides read TGTGCCAGTACCAGGGGCGCGTCGGGGGCCAACGTCCTGACTTTC.

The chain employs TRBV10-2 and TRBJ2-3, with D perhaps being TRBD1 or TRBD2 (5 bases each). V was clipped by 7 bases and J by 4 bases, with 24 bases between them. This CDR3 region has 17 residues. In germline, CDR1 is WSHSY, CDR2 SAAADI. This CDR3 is CASTGSGHGVNADTQYF. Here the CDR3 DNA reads TGCGCCAGCACTGGTTCGGGGCACGGAGTGAACGCAGATACGCAGTATTTT.

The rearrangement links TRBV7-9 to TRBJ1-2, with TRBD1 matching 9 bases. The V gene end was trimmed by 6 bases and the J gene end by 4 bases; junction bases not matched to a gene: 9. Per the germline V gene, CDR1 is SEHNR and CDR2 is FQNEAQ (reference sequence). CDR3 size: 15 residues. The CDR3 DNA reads TGTGCCAGCAGAGCGGGGACAGGGAAAGGCTATGGCTACACCTTC. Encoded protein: CASRAGTGKGYGYTF.

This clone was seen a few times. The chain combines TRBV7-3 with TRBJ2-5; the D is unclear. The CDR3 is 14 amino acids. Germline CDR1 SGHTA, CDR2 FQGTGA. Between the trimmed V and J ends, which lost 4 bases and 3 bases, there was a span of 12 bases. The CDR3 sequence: CASSSGPGEETQYF. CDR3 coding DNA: TGTGCCAGCAGCTCCGGACCTGGGGAAGAGACCCAGTACTTC.

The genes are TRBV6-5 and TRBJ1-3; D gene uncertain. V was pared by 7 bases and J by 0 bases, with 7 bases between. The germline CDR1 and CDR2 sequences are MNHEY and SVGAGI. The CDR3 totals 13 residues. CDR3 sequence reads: CASKEDSGNTIYF. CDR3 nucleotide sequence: TGTGCCAGCAAGGAAGACTCTGGAAACACCATATATTTT.

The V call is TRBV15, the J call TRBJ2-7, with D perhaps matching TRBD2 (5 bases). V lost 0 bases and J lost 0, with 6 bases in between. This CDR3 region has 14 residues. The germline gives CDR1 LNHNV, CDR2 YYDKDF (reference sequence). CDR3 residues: CATSRDRDSYEQYF. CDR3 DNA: TGTGCCACCAGCAGAGATCGGGACTCCTACGAGCAGTACTTC.

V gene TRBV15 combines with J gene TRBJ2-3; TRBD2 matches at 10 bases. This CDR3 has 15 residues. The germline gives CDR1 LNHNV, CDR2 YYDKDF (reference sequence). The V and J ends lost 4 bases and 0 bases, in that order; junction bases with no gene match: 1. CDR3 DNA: TGTGCCACCAGCACTAGCGGGAGTAGCACAGATACGCAGTATTTT. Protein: CATSTSGSSTDTQYF. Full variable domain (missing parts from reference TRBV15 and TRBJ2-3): DAMVIQNPRYQVTQFGKPVTLSCSQTLNHNVMYWYQQKSSQAPKLLFHYYDKDFNNEADTPDNFQSRRPNTSFCFLDIRSPGLGDTAMYLCATSTSGSSTDTQYFGPGTRLTVL.

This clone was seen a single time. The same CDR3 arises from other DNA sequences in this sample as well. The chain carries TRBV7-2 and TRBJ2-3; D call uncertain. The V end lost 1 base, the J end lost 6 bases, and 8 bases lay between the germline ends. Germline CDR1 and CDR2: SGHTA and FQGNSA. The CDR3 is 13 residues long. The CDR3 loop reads CASSLGSTDTQYF. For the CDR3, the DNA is TGTGCCAGCAGCTTAGGTAGTACGGATACGCAGTATTTT.